The present T cell receptor (beta chain) was sequenced within a study of Graves' ophthalmopathy and Graves' hyperthyroidism. Amplification of the TCR beta CDR3 regions used RNA transcripts (as template). Second-round multiplex PCR came after first-round RT-PCR with HTBI primers. TCRdb itself ran the multiplex PCR reads through MiXCR, one entry per CDR3 protein. Of 620,000 or so distinct CDR3 sequences listed, 20% to 25% are singletons. The CDR3 is 14 residues long. CDR1 and CDR2 from the germline V gene are MDHEN and SYDVKM. V lost 1 base and J lost 5, with 12 bases in between. Only newly diagnosed hyperthyroidism patients aged 18 to 65, with under 2 months' duration, were enrolled.

This receptor was obtained from a young woman with stable Graves' hyperthyroidism. Some clones in this sample may be carry-over from other donors' samples. J is TRBJ2-7 and V is TRBV28, with D hard to call. Sequenced material: peripheral blood. CDR3 region: CASSLSLGKDEQYF. For the CDR3, the DNA is TGTGCCAGCAGTTTATCCCTCGGAAAGGACGAGCAGTACTTC.